Below, 30 T cell receptor beta chains from the same sample are listed, as sequenced in a study of blood T cell repertoires in COVID-19. Sequenced by immunoSEQ multiplex PCR; TCRdb stores in-frame clones only, minus some. The table lists around 260,000 clones, roughly 91% of them singletons. Sequenced sample: peripheral blood. The receptors originated from a man between 25 and 39 years old with acute or convalescent COVID-19.

The chain couples TRBV6-2 or TRBV6-3 to TRBJ2-5; D not certain. The V end lost 0 bases, the J end lost 1 base, and 15 bases lay between the germline ends. Germline CDR1 reads MNHEY; CDR2 reads SVGEGT. The CDR3 covers 17 residues. Here the CDR3 DNA reads TGTGCCAGCAGTTACTCTCCTGACACCTCACTCCAAGAGACCCAGTACTTC. Its translation is CASSYSPDTSLQETQYF.

V and J are TRBV3-1 (or the pseudogene TRBV3-2) and TRBJ2-2; 9 positions agree with TRBD1. Per the germline V gene, CDR1 is LGHDT and CDR2 is YNNKEL (reference sequence). The CDR3 is 15 amino acids. V lost 5 bases and J lost 3; bases outside the gene matches: 4. The CDR3 sequence: CASSSGQGYTGELFF. The CDR3 DNA follows: TGTGCCAGCAGCTCGGGACAGGGTTACACCGGGGAGCTGTTTTTT.

The rearrangement links TRBV19 to TRBJ2-4; perhaps TRBD2 as D (6 bases). Germline V lookup: CDR1 LNHDA, CDR2 SQIVND (reference sequence). Deletions cut 4 bases from V and 1 base from J, with 11 bases between. CDR3 length equals 15 residues. The CDR3: CASSNGGVAKNIQYF. The CDR3 DNA is TGTGCCAGTAGTAACGGAGGGGTTGCCAAAAACATTCAGTACTTC. Looking up the rest from reference TRBV19 and TRBJ2-4 gives the full variable domain: DGGITQSPKYLFRKEGQNVTLSCEQNLNHDAMYWYRQDPGQGLRLIYYSQIVNDFQKGDIAEGYSVSREKKESFPLTVTSAQKNPTAFYLCASSNGGVAKNIQYFGAGTRLSVL.

V and J are TRBV5-4 and TRBJ2-5, with 15 bases identical to TRBD2. The CDR3 is 17 amino acids. Germline V gene lookup returns CDR1 SGHNT and CDR2 YYREEE (reference sequence). The junction had 4 bases not matched to a gene; V was cut back by 4 bases and J by 0 bases. The CDR3 region is CASSPGLAGGNQETQYF. The CDR3 DNA is TGTGCCAGCAGCCCGGGACTAGCGGGGGGTAACCAAGAGACCCAGTACTTC.

Regarding this clone: Within the sample, other DNA sequences also encode this same CDR3. This chain joins TRBV7-3 and TRBJ2-1; a possible D gene is TRBD2 (6 bases). Germline V CDR1 and CDR2: SGHTA, FQGTGA. The CDR3 has 14 residues. With 5 bases removed from V and 4 bases from J, the gap between germline ends came to 12 bases. Here the CDR3 DNA reads TGTGCCAGCAGCGCCGGGACTGGTTACAATGAGCAGTTCTTC. Its protein is CASSAGTGYNEQFF.

The J gene is TRBJ1-1, the V gene TRBV19, with unresolved D. CDR1 and CDR2 (germline): LNHDA, SQIVND (reference sequence). The CDR3 is made up of 12 amino acids. V lost 7 bases and J 5 bases, leaving 11 bases between the germline ends. The chain's CDR3 is CASNIGETEAFF. Here the CDR3 DNA reads TGTGCCAGTAATATCGGGGAGACTGAAGCTTTCTTT. Based on the CDR3 plus reference TRBV19 and TRBJ1-1, the full variable domain is DGGITQSPKYLFRKEGQNVTLSCEQNLNHDAMYWYRQDPGQGLRLIYYSQIVNDFQKGDIAEGYSVSREKKESFPLTVTSAQKNPTAFYLCASNIGETEAFFGQGTRLTVV.

The chain combines TRBV19 with TRBJ1-1, with D tentatively TRBD1 (6 bases). Trimming removed 0 bases at V and 5 bases at J, with 16 bases between. Per the germline V gene, CDR1 is LNHDA and CDR2 is SQIVND (reference sequence). This CDR3 contains 16 residues. CDR3 amino acids: CASSIDRRGARTEAFF. The CDR3 DNA follows: TGTGCCAGTAGTATAGATCGTCGGGGGGCGCGTACTGAAGCTTTCTTT.

The DNA of the CDR3 is TGTGCCAGCATCACGAGGCAGGGGGGACAGCCCCAGCATTTT. It codes for CASITRQGGQPQHF. The chain links TRBV6-5 to TRBJ1-5, with 7 bases that match TRBD1. CDR3 length equals 14 residues. V shed 7 bases, J shed 7 bases, and the junction held 10 bases outside the gene matches. CDR1 is MNHEY, CDR2 SVGAGI, per germline.

The chain has TRBV5-1 and TRBJ1-2; 8 bases line up with TRBD1. The germline V gene encodes CDR1 SGHRS and CDR2 YFSETQ. There are 15 residues in the CDR3. The junction had 8 bases not matched to a gene; V was cut back by 4 bases and J by 3 bases. The CDR3 loop is CASSPGQGPYYGYTF. The CDR3 coding sequence is TGCGCCAGCAGCCCTGGACAGGGTCCGTACTATGGCTACACCTTC. Looking up the rest from reference TRBV5-1 and TRBJ1-2 gives the full variable domain: KAGVTQTPRYLIKTRGQQVTLSCSPISGHRSVSWYQQTPGQGLQFLFEYFSETQRNKGNFPGRFSGRQFSNSRSEMNVSTLELGDSALYLCASSPGQGPYYGYTFGSGTRLTVV.

CDR3 loop: CASSYVQGPNTGELFF. The CDR3 DNA is TGTGCCAGCAGTTACGTGCAGGGGCCAAACACCGGGGAGCTGTTTTTT. The chain couples TRBV6-5 to TRBJ2-2; a weak D match, TRBD1 (6 bases). V lost 2 bases and J 2 bases, leaving 12 bases between the germline ends. Per the germline V gene, CDR1 is MNHEY and CDR2 is SVGAGI. The CDR3 covers 16 residues.

The chain has TRBV19 and TRBJ2-7; 8 positions agree with TRBD1. From germline, CDR1 is LNHDA and CDR2 SQIVND (reference sequence). The CDR3 sequence is 14 residues long. The V and J ends lost 5 bases and 4 bases, in that order; junction bases with no gene match: 7. CDR3 protein: CASSLGQGSYEQYF. The CDR3 nucleotides are TGTGCCAGTAGTCTCGGACAGGGATCTTACGAGCAGTACTTC.

The V and J genes are TRBV30 and TRBJ1-3, with unresolved D. This CDR3 is built from 14 residues. V was shortened by 5 bases and J by 0 bases, with 11 bases between the two germline ends. CDR1 GTSNPN and CDR2 SVGIG come from the germline V gene (reference sequence). The CDR3 protein is CAWARTVSGNTIYF. The DNA for the CDR3 is TGTGCCTGGGCTCGTACGGTCTCTGGAAACACCATATATTTT.

The CDR3 DNA reads as TGTGCCTGGAGTGCAAAAGGGACAGGGGGCTACGAGCAGTACTTC. The encoded protein is CAWSAKGTGGYEQYF. The chain recombines TRBV30 with TRBJ2-7; 11 nucleotides line up with TRBD1. Trimming cost V 1 base and J 3 bases; bases outside gene matches: 5. Germline CDR1 is GTSNPN and CDR2 is SVGIG (reference sequence). The CDR3 spans 15 residues.

Only one count was recorded for this clone. The chain has TRBV4-1 and TRBJ1-5, with D possibly being TRBD1 (6 bases). V was trimmed by 1 base and J by 9 bases, leaving 28 bases between them. The CDR3 is 19 residues long. Germline CDR1 MGHRA, CDR2 YSYEKL. The CDR3 loop reads CASSQGRPDRPTRRRPQHF. The CDR3 region has the DNA TGCGCCAGCAGCCAAGGGCGGCCCGACAGGCCGACCCGCAGGCGGCCCCAGCATTTT.

This clone was seen repeatedly, ten times or more. CDR3 in amino acids: CASSQVSGGNQPQHF. CDR3 sequence (DNA): TGCGCCAGCAGCCAAGTGTCCGGGGGTAATCAGCCCCAGCATTTT. V gene TRBV4-1 combines with J gene TRBJ1-5; maybe TRBD1 (5 bases). V was cut by 1 base and J by 4 bases, with 11 bases left in between. CDR3 size: 15 residues. Germline CDR1 reads MGHRA; CDR2 reads YSYEKL.

V usage is TRBV28 and J usage is TRBJ2-7; D perhaps matches TRBD1 (6 bases). The CDR3 has 15 amino acids. Per germline, CDR1 MDHEN and CDR2 SYDVKM. The germline V and J ends were trimmed by 5 bases and 0 bases, with 14 bases remaining between them. The CDR3 region is CASSVQGLLSYEQYF. CDR3 sequence (DNA): TGTGCCAGCAGTGTACAGGGCCTACTCTCCTACGAGCAGTACTTC.

The chain couples TRBV5-1 to TRBJ1-6; D unresolved. The V end lost 4 bases, the J end lost 8 bases, and 16 bases lay between the germline ends. This CDR3 region has 15 residues. In germline, CDR1 is SGHRS, CDR2 YFSETQ. This CDR3 is CASSITQVGDSPLHF. DNA of the CDR3: TGCGCCAGCAGCATAACTCAAGTCGGGGATTCACCCCTCCACTTT.

This clone was observed once. This chain connects TRBV28 to TRBJ1-5; D possibly corresponds to TRBD1 (6 bases). Trimming stripped 5 bases from V and 9 bases from J, with 14 bases between. The germline gives CDR1 MDHEN, CDR2 SYDVKM. This CDR3 contains 13 residues. The DNA for the CDR3 is TGTGCCAGCAGTCAGGGGACCACTCGGCCCCAGCATTTT. It yields the protein CASSQGTTRPQHF. Filled out from reference TRBV28 and TRBJ1-5, the complete variable domain reads DVKVTQSSRYLVKRTGEKVFLECVQDMDHENMFWYRQDPGLGLRLIYFSYDVKMKEKGDIPEGYSVSREKKERFSLILESASTNQTSMYLCASSQGTTRPQHFGDGTRLSIL.

The gene calls are TRBV6-5 and TRBJ1-4; D remains unclear. This CDR3 has 15 residues. CDR1 is MNHEY, CDR2 SVGAGI, per germline. Trimming removed 0 bases at V and 5 bases at J, with 10 bases between. The chain's CDR3 is CASSYSGRGNEKLFF. The CDR3 nucleotides are TGTGCCAGCAGTTACTCTGGGCGAGGGAATGAAAAACTGTTTTTT.

CDR3 sequence: CASSLQGASSGANVLTF. Written as DNA, the CDR3 is TGTGCCAGCAGTTTACAGGGGGCCTCCTCAGGGGCCAACGTCCTGACTTTC. V usage is TRBV27 and J usage is TRBJ2-6; TRBD1 agrees at 8 bases. Germline CDR1 is MNHEY and CDR2 is SMNVEV (reference sequence). The CDR3 runs to 17 residues. The V segment lost 2 bases and the J segment 4 bases; nucleotides outside the gene matches: 7.

V and J are TRBV18 and TRBJ2-3, with D unclear. This CDR3 has 17 amino acids. The germline V and J ends were trimmed by 1 base and 5 bases, with 19 bases remaining between them. Germline assignment: CDR1 KGHSH and CDR2 LQKENI. The CDR3 spells CASSPRASDFYKDTQYF. The CDR3 DNA sequence: TGTGCCAGCTCACCACGCGCATCCGACTTCTACAAAGATACGCAGTATTTT.

V gene TRBV6-2 or TRBV6-3 combines with J gene TRBJ1-1; D unclear. The CDR3 runs to 14 residues. The V gene lost 2 bases and the J gene lost 2 bases, with 9 bases spanning the gap. Germline loops: CDR1 MNHEY, CDR2 SVGEGT. CDR3 nucleotides: TGTGCCAGCAGTTACGGAGTTATCAACACTGAAGCTTTCTTT. Protein sequence: CASSYGVINTEAFF.

This chain links TRBV29-1 with TRBJ2-1; possible D gene TRBD2, 5 bases. The germline V gene encodes CDR1 SQVTM and CDR2 ANQGSEA. There are 14 residues in the CDR3. The V end was cut by 6 bases, the J end by 0 bases, with 12 bases between. CDR3 residues: CSVGRTYSYNEQFF. CDR3 DNA sequence: TGCAGCGTCGGAAGGACTTACTCCTACAATGAGCAGTTCTTC.

This CDR3 is CASSGGGYTF. For the CDR3, the DNA is TGTGCCAGCAGTGGGGGGGGCTACACCTTC. The chain employs TRBV27 and TRBJ1-2; tentatively, D is TRBD1 (5 bases). Between the trimmed V and J ends, which lost 5 bases and 8 bases, there was a span of 6 bases. The CDR3 sequence is 10 residues long. Germline loops: CDR1 MNHEY, CDR2 SMNVEV (reference sequence).

The chain uses TRBV5-1 and TRBJ2-3; 8 bases agree with TRBD2. The J segment lost 0 bases and the V segment lost 2 bases, leaving 5 bases of the junction unmatched. This CDR3 comprises 16 residues. Looked up from germline, CDR1 is SGHRS and CDR2 is YFSETQ. The CDR3 DNA reads as TGCGCCAGCAGCTTTCAGCGGGAGATCAGCACAGATACGCAGTATTTT. Its translation is CASSFQREISTDTQYF.

The chain recombines TRBV28 with TRBJ1-5, with TRBD1 matching over 7 bases. Germline CDR1 MDHEN, CDR2 SYDVKM. With 7 bases clipped from V and 4 bases from J, the junction kept 10 bases outside the gene matches. CDR3 length: 15 residues. The CDR3 DNA reads as TGTGCCAGCATGGTACCGGGACAGCTAAATCAGCCCCAGCATTTT. Its protein product is CASMVPGQLNQPQHF.

J is TRBJ2-7 and V is TRBV21-1; the D call of TRBD2 is as the table states it, not checked on the DNA. TRBV21-1 is assigned pseudogene status. The CDR3 has 18 residues. CDR3 residues: CASGGGLAGGPLDYEQYF. The CDR3 nucleotides read TGTGCCAGCGGTGGTGGACTTGCGGGAGGTCCCCTTGACTACGAGCAGTACTTC.

The chain is built from TRBV30 and TRBJ2-2; TRBD2 agrees at 8 bases. V shed 2 bases and J 0 bases; nucleotides not matched to a gene: 5. The germline V gene has CDR1 GTSNPN and CDR2 SVGIG (reference sequence). This CDR3 has 16 residues. The CDR3 here is CAWSSGGTSNTGELFF. The CDR3 DNA reads TGTGCCTGGAGTTCGGGGGGGACTTCGAACACCGGGGAGCTGTTTTTT.

The chain employs TRBV18 and TRBJ1-1, with 7 bases matching TRBD1. V dropped 4 bases and J dropped 0; count of bases not matched to a gene: 5. Germline lookup yields CDR1 KGHSH and CDR2 LQKENI. This CDR3 has 15 amino acids. The CDR3 spells CASSLTGIMNTEAFF. CDR3 coding DNA: TGTGCCAGCTCACTGACAGGGATAATGAACACTGAAGCTTTCTTT.

This clone came up a few times. V gene TRBV11-2 combines with J gene TRBJ2-5; 7 bases map to TRBD2. CDR1 is SGHAT and CDR2 is FQNNGV in the germline V gene. V was pared by 3 bases and J by 3 bases, with 7 bases of the junction left unmatched. This CDR3 is 15 amino acids long. CDR3: CASSFDLAEEETQYF. DNA for the CDR3: TGTGCCAGCAGCTTTGATCTAGCGGAGGAAGAGACCCAGTACTTC.